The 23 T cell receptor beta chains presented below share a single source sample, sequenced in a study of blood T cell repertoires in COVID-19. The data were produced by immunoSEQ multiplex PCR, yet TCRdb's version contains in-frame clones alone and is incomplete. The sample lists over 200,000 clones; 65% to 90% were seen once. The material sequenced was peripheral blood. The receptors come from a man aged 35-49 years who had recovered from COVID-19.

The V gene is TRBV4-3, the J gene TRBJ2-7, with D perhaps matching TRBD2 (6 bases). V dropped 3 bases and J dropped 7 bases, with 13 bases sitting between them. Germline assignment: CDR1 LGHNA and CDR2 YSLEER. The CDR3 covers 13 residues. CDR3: CASSHTVAGEQYF. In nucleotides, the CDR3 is TGCGCCAGCAGCCACACGGTTGCGGGGGAGCAGTACTTC.

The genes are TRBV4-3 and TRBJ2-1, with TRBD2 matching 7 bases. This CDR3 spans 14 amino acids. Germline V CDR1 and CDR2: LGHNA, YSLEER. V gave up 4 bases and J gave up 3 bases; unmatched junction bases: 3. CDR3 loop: CASSPGLDYNEQFF. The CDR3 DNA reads TGCGCCAGCAGCCCTGGACTAGACTACAATGAGCAGTTCTTC.

This CDR3 reads CASSFAEGNQPQHF. Here the CDR3 DNA reads TGTGCCAGCAGTTTTGCTGAGGGCAATCAGCCCCAGCATTTT. The chain carries TRBV25-1 and TRBJ1-5; unclear D gene. The length of the CDR3 is 14 residues. Trimming stripped 5 bases from V and 2 bases from J, with 10 bases between. CDR1 and CDR2 (germline): MGHDK, SYGVNS.

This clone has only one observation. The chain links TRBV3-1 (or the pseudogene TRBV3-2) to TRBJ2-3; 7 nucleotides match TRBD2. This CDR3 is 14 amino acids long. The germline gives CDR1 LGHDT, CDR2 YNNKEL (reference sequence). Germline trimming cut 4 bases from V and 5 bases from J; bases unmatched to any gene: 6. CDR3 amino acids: CASSPLGGEDTQYF. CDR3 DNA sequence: TGTGCCAGCAGCCCACTGGGGGGGGAAGATACGCAGTATTTT.

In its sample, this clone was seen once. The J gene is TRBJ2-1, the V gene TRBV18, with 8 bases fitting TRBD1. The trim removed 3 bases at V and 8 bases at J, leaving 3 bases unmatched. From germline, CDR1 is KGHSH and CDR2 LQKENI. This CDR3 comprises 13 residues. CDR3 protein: CASSPRTGHEQFF. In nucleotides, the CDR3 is TGTGCCAGCTCACCCAGGACAGGGCATGAGCAGTTCTTC.

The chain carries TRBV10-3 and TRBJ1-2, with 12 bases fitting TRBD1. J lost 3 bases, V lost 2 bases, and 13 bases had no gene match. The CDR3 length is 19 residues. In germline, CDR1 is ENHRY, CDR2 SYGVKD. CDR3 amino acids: CAISERGQGQGAEYYGYTF. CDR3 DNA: TGTGCCATCAGTGAGAGGGGTCAGGGACAGGGGGCAGAATACTATGGCTACACCTTC.

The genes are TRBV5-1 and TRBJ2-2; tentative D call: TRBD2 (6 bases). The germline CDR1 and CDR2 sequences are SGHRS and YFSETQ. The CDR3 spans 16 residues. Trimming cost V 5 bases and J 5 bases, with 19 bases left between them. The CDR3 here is CASRGGSSGGTGELFF. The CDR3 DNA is TGCGCCAGCAGGGGAGGATCCTCAGGAGGGACCGGGGAGCTGTTTTTT. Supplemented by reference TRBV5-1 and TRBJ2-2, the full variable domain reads KAGVTQTPRYLIKTRGQQVTLSCSPISGHRSVSWYQQTPGQGLQFLFEYFSETQRNKGNFPGRFSGRQFSNSRSEMNVSTLELGDSALYLCASRGGSSGGTGELFFGEGSRLTVL.

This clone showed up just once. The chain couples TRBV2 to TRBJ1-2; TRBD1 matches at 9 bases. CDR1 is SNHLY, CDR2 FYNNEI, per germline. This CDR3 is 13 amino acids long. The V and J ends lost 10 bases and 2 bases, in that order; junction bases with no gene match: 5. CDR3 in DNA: TGTGCCACATCGGGACAGGGAAACTATGGCTACACCTTC. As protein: CATSGQGNYGYTF.

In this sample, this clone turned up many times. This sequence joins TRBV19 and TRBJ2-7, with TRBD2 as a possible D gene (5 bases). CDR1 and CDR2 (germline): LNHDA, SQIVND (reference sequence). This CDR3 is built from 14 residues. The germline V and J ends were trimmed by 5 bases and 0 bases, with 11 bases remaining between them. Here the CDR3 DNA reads TGTGCCAGTAGTGAGGGCCTCAGCTCCTACGAGCAGTACTTC. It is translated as CASSEGLSSYEQYF.

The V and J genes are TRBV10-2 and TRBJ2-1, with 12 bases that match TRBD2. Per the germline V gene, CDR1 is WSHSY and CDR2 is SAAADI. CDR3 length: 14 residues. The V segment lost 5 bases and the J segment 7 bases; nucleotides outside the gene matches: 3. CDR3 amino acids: CASSPSGRANEQFF. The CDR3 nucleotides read TGCGCCAGCAGTCCTAGCGGGAGGGCGAATGAGCAGTTCTTC.

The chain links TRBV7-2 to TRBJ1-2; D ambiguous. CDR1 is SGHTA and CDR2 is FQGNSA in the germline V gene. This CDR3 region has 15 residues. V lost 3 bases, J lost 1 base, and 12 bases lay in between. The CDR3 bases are TGTGCCAGCAGCTTTTCCCAACAGAGTAACTATGGCTACACCTTC. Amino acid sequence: CASSFSQQSNYGYTF.

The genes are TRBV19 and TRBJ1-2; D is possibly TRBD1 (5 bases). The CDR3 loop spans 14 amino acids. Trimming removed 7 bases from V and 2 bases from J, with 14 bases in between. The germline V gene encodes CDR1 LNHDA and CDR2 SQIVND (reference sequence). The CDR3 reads CASMSGGTNYGYTF. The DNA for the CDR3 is TGTGCCAGTATGTCCGGGGGGACCAACTATGGCTACACCTTC.

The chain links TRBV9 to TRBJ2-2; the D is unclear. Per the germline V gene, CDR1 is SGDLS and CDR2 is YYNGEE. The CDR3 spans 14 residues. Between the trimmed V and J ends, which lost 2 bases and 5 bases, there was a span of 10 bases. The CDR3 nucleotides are TGTGCCAGCAGCGTTCTTCTTATGACCGGGGAGCTGTTTTTT. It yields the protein CASSVLLMTGELFF.

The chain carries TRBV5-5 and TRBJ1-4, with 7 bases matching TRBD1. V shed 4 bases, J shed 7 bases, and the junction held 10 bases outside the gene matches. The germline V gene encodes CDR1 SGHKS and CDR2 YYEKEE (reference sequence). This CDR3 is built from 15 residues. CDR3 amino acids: CASSRWGTDGEKLFF. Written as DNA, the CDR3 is TGTGCCAGCAGCCGCTGGGGGACAGATGGTGAAAAACTGTTTTTT. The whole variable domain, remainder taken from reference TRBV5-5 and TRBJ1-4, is DAGVTQSPTHLIKTRGQQVTLRCSPISGHKSVSWYQQVLGQGPQFIFQYYEKEERGRGNFPDRFSARQFPNYSSELNVNALLLGDSALYLCASSRWGTDGEKLFFGSGTQLSVL.

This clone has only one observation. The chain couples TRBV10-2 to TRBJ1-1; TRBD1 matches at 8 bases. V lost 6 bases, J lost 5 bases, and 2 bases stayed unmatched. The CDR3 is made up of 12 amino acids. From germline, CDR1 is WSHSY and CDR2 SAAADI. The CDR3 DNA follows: TGCGCCAGCAGGACAGGGGATACTGAAGCTTTCTTT. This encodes CASRTGDTEAFF.

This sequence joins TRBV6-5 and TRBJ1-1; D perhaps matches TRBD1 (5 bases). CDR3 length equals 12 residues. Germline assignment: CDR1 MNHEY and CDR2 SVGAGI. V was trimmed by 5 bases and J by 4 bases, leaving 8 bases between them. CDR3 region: CASSRGGTEAFF. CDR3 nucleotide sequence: TGTGCCAGCAGTCGGGGGGGCACTGAAGCTTTCTTT.

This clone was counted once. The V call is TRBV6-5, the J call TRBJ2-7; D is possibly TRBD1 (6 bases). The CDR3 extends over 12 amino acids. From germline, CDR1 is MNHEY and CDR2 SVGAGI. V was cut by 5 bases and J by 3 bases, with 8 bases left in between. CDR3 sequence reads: CASSPGHYEQYF. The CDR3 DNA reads TGTGCCAGCAGTCCGGGACACTACGAGCAGTACTTC.

The CDR3 reads CASSYGPGLNTEAFF. CDR3 coding DNA: TGTGCCAGCAGTTACGGTCCCGGTTTAAACACTGAAGCTTTCTTT. The V and J genes are TRBV6-5 and TRBJ1-1; D unresolved. Trimming took 2 bases from V and 2 from J, leaving 12 bases between them. The CDR3 loop spans 15 amino acids. Germline V CDR1 and CDR2: MNHEY, SVGAGI.

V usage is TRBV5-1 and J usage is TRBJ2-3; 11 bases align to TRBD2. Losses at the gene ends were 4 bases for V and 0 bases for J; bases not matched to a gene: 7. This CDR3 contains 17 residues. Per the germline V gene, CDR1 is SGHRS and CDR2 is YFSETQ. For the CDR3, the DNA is TGCGCCAGCAGCCCCACTAGCGGGGGAGCTAGCACAGATACGCAGTATTTT. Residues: CASSPTSGGASTDTQYF.

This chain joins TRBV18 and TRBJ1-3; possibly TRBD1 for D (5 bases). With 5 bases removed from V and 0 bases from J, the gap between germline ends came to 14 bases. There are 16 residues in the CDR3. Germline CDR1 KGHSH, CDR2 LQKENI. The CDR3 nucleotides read TGTGCCAGCTCAGGCCGGGGGAGAAACTCTGGAAACACCATATATTTT. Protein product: CASSGRGRNSGNTIYF.

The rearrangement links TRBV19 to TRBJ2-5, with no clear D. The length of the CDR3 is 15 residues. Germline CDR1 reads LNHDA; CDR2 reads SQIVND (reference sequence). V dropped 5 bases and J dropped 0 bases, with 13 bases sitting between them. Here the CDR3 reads CASSPLGQNQETQYF. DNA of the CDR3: TGTGCCAGTAGTCCGCTTGGGCAGAACCAAGAGACCCAGTACTTC.

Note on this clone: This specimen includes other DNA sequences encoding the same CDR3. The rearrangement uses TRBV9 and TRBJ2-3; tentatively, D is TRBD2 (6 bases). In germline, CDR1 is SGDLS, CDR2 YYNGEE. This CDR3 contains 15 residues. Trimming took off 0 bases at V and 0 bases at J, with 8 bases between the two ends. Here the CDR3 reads CASSVAGGSTDTQYF. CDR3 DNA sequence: TGTGCCAGCAGCGTAGCCGGGGGAAGCACAGATACGCAGTATTTT.

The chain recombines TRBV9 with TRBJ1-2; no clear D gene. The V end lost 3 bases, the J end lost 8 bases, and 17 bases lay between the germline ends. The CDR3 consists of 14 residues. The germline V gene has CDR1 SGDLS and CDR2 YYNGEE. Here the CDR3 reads CASSAPTLVRGYTF. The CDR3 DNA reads TGTGCCAGCAGCGCCCCTACGCTCGTGCGGGGCTACACCTTC.